Below, 29 T cell receptor beta chains from the same sample are listed, as sequenced in a study of T cells in localized non-small cell lung cancer. Data came from immunoSEQ multiplex PCR; TCRdb stores just in-frame clones and leaves some out. Of about 130,000 clones in the sample, roughly 90% were seen once. This specimen was peripheral blood, taken before any cancer treatment. The origin of the receptors is an older female donor with stage I lung adenocarcinoma.

The rearrangement joins TRBV4-1 to TRBJ2-7; 11 positions agree with TRBD2. The CDR3 runs 15 residues. The germline V gene encodes CDR1 MGHRA and CDR2 YSYEKL. With V trimmed by 1 base and J by 6 bases, 5 bases remained unmatched. The CDR3 spells CASSQALAGGPEQYF. The CDR3, as DNA: TGCGCCAGCAGCCAAGCCCTAGCGGGAGGCCCCGAGCAGTACTTC.

This chain links TRBV28 with TRBJ1-4; D might be TRBD1 (5 bases). Germline loops: CDR1 MDHEN, CDR2 SYDVKM. V was shortened by 5 bases and J by 7 bases, with 17 bases between the two germline ends. The CDR3 runs 15 residues. Written as DNA, the CDR3 is TGTGCCAGCAGTCGAGACCCATTGGGGCCTGAAAAACTGTTTTTT. Protein sequence: CASSRDPLGPEKLFF.

The chain has TRBV30 and TRBJ2-7, with a possible D match to TRBD1 (6 bases). V shed 0 bases and J shed 0 bases, with 12 bases lying between them. Germline lookup yields CDR1 GTSNPN and CDR2 SVGIG (reference sequence). This CDR3 comprises 15 residues. This CDR3 reads CAWSVRQVISYEQYF. In nucleotides, the CDR3 is TGTGCCTGGAGTGTACGACAGGTGATCTCCTACGAGCAGTACTTC.

The chain employs TRBV28 and TRBJ1-1; D is undetermined. Trimming took 8 bases from V and 2 from J, leaving 6 bases between them. The germline gives CDR1 MDHEN, CDR2 SYDVKM. This CDR3 region has 11 residues. This CDR3 reads CASSRNTEAFF. DNA for the CDR3: TGTGCCAGCTCTCGAAACACTGAAGCTTTCTTT.

The chain couples TRBV15 to TRBJ2-1; a possible D gene is TRBD2 (6 bases). V shed 1 base and J shed 5 bases, with 15 bases lying between them. CDR1 LNHNV and CDR2 YYDKDF come from the germline V gene (reference sequence). This CDR3 is built from 16 residues. The CDR3 spells CATSRGASVLDNEQFF. DNA of the CDR3: TGTGCCACCAGCAGAGGTGCTAGCGTCTTAGACAATGAGCAGTTCTTC.

The chain recombines TRBV27 with TRBJ2-7; 9 positions agree with TRBD2. CDR3 length: 16 amino acids. Per the germline V gene, CDR1 is MNHEY and CDR2 is SMNVEV (reference sequence). After removal of 6 bases from V and 7 bases from J, the junction contained 16 bases not matched to a gene. The CDR3 loop is CASSPPRLAEAGEQYF. The CDR3 DNA is TGTGCCAGCAGCCCGCCCCGACTAGCGGAGGCGGGGGAGCAGTACTTC.

This chain links TRBV19 with TRBJ2-1; D may be TRBD2 (5 bases). Germline V gene lookup returns CDR1 LNHDA and CDR2 SQIVND (reference sequence). V lost 3 bases and J lost 8, with 11 bases in between. The CDR3 is 13 amino acids. CDR3: CASSISGGDEQFF. Written as DNA, the CDR3 is TGTGCCAGTAGTATCAGCGGTGGTGATGAGCAGTTCTTC.

V gene TRBV4-1 combines with J gene TRBJ2-2; 7 bases align to TRBD1. This CDR3 spans 16 amino acids. The V and J ends lost 3 bases and 8 bases, in that order; junction bases with no gene match: 12. Germline CDR1 reads MGHRA; CDR2 reads YSYEKL. The CDR3 loop reads CASSQRDSLGGGELFF. CDR3 nucleotide sequence: TGCGCCAGCAGCCAGAGGGACAGTTTAGGGGGAGGGGAGCTGTTTTTT.

V gene TRBV2 combines with J gene TRBJ2-5, with D uncertain. V was cut by 5 bases and J by 2 bases, with 3 bases left in between. The V gene's germline CDR1 is SNHLY and CDR2 FYNNEI. This CDR3 has 11 amino acids. The DNA for the CDR3 is TGTGCCAGCAGTACACAAGAGACCCAGTACTTC. It yields the protein CASSTQETQYF.

The rearrangement joins TRBV4-1 to TRBJ2-1; 10 nucleotides match TRBD2. This CDR3 has 16 amino acids. Germline loops: CDR1 MGHRA, CDR2 YSYEKL. V gave up 2 bases and J gave up 3 bases; unmatched junction bases: 4. As DNA, the CDR3 is TGCGCCAGCAGCCAAATCCCTAGCGGGAGCTACAATGAGCAGTTCTTC. Its protein product is CASSQIPSGSYNEQFF.

The chain combines TRBV6-5 with TRBJ1-3, with a weak D call TRBD1 (5 bases). Trimming pared 7 bases from V and 7 bases from J, leaving 8 bases between. The CDR3 consists of 11 residues. CDR1 and CDR2 (germline): MNHEY, SVGAGI. This CDR3 is CASTRQNTIYF. Written as DNA, the CDR3 is TGTGCCAGCACAAGACAGAACACCATATATTTT.

The chain couples TRBV13 to TRBJ1-4; possible D gene TRBD1, 5 bases. V lost 4 bases, J lost 3 bases, and 9 bases lay in between. The CDR3 spans 14 residues. CDR1 and CDR2 (germline): PRHDT, FYEKMQ (reference sequence). CDR3: CASSSRAANEKLFF. DNA for the CDR3: TGTGCCAGCAGCTCCAGGGCAGCTAATGAAAAACTGTTTTTT. Supplemented by reference TRBV13 and TRBJ1-4, the full variable domain reads AAGVIQSPRHLIKEKRETATLKCYPIPRHDTVYWYQQGPGQDPQFLISFYEKMQSDKGSIPDRFSAQQFSDYHSELNMSSLELGDSALYFCASSSRAANEKLFFGSGTQLSVL.

The chain recombines TRBV2 with TRBJ1-4; D remains unclear. Germline assignment: CDR1 SNHLY and CDR2 FYNNEI. This CDR3 has 18 residues. V lost 8 bases to trimming and J lost 0 bases, with 22 bases between them. This CDR3 reads CASFTRTWGPATNEKLFF. The CDR3 nucleotides read TGTGCCAGCTTTACACGGACTTGGGGTCCCGCAACTAATGAAAAACTGTTTTTT.

This chain joins TRBV9 and TRBJ2-7, with D possibly TRBD1 on 5 matching bases. The V and J ends lost 4 bases and 3 bases respectively, with 14 bases between them. Germline values: CDR1 SGDLS, CDR2 YYNGEE. The CDR3 length is 14 residues. The CDR3 DNA reads as TGTGCCAGCAGCCCGCAGGGTATGGGCTACGAGCAGTACTTC. Its protein product is CASSPQGMGYEQYF.

This clone was seen a few times. For the CDR3, the DNA is TGCGCCAGCAGCCCGGATCCCGGACAGGTGAGCACTGAAGCTTTCTTT. This translates into CASSPDPGQVSTEAFF. The V gene is TRBV5-1, the J gene TRBJ1-1; TRBD1 matches at 7 bases. Per germline, CDR1 SGHRS and CDR2 YFSETQ. The CDR3 extends over 16 amino acids. V was clipped by 4 bases and J by 4 bases; unmatched bases: 13.

The rearrangement links TRBV7-6 to TRBJ2-1; the match to TRBD2 covers 10 bases. Looked up from germline, CDR1 is SGHVS and CDR2 is FNYEAQ. The CDR3 has 13 residues. The V and J ends lost 7 bases and 8 bases, in that order; junction bases with no gene match: 5. CDR3 loop: CASNDGTSDEQFF. The CDR3 DNA reads TGTGCCAGCAACGATGGGACTAGCGATGAGCAGTTCTTC. Looking up the rest from reference TRBV7-6 and TRBJ2-1 gives the full variable domain: GAGVSQSPRYKVTKRGQDVALRCDPISGHVSLYWYRQALGQGPEFLTYFNYEAQQDKSGLPNDRFSAERPEGSISTLTIQRTEQRDSAMYRCASNDGTSDEQFFGPGTRLTVL.

The V call is TRBV27, the J call TRBJ2-4; 8 nucleotides line up with TRBD1. Germline V CDR1 and CDR2: MNHEY, SMNVEV (reference sequence). This CDR3 is built from 16 residues. With 7 bases clipped from V and 0 bases from J, the junction kept 8 bases outside the gene matches. DNA of the CDR3: TGTGCCAGCAACGACAGGGGAGTTCTAGCCAAAAACATTCAGTACTTC. It codes for CASNDRGVLAKNIQYF.

This clone was seen only once. The J gene is TRBJ2-1, the V gene TRBV28; D gene uncertain. Trimming removed 5 bases from V and 10 bases from J, with 9 bases in between. This CDR3 comprises 11 residues. CDR1 and CDR2 (germline): MDHEN, SYDVKM. The CDR3 sequence: CASSTTNEQFF. For the CDR3, the DNA is TGTGCCAGCAGTACGACGAACGAGCAGTTCTTC.

The chain joins TRBV21-1 to TRBJ2-2; the table's D call, TRBD2, was not checked against the DNA. TRBV21-1 is an annotated pseudogene. CDR3 length equals 14 residues. The chain's CDR3 is CASSKATLTGELFF. CDR3 bases: TGTGCCAGCAGCAAAGCGACTCTGACCGGGGAGCTGTTTTTT.

V gene TRBV6-1 combines with J gene TRBJ2-1; possible D gene TRBD1, 6 bases. Deletions cut 4 bases from V and 3 bases from J, with 13 bases between. This CDR3 comprises 15 residues. The germline CDR1 and CDR2 sequences are MNHNS and SASEGT. CDR3 bases: TGTGCCAGCAGTGTCCGGGACATTGACTACAATGAGCAGTTCTTC. Amino acid sequence: CASSVRDIDYNEQFF.

The chain uses TRBV7-3 and TRBJ1-2; possibly TRBD1 for D (5 bases). This CDR3 has 14 residues. V lost 5 bases and J 2 bases, leaving 12 bases between the germline ends. CDR1 SGHTA and CDR2 FQGTGA come from the germline V gene. The CDR3 is CASSRDGSNYGYTF. The CDR3, as DNA: TGTGCCAGCAGCAGGGACGGCTCAAACTATGGCTACACCTTC. Full variable domain (remainder filled in from reference TRBV7-3 and TRBJ1-2): GAGVSQTPSNKVTEKGKYVELRCDPISGHTALYWYRQSLGQGPEFLIYFQGTGAADDSGLPNDRFFAVRPEGSVSTLKIQRTERGDSAVYLCASSRDGSNYGYTFGSGTRLTVV.

This clone appeared once. The chain employs TRBV11-3 and TRBJ2-7; 7 nucleotides align to TRBD2. The ends lost 2 bases at V and 3 bases at J; junction bases unmatched: 13. This CDR3 spans 17 amino acids. CDR1 and CDR2 from the germline V gene are SGHNT and YENEEA. The CDR3 DNA reads as TGTGCCAGCAGCTTACTGCGGGAGAAGTTGGTTGACTACGAGCAGTACTTC. It specifies CASSLLREKLVDYEQYF.

V gene TRBV2 combines with J gene TRBJ2-2; 8 bases fit TRBD2. Germline values: CDR1 SNHLY, CDR2 FYNNEI. With 3 bases clipped from V and 6 bases from J, the junction kept 6 bases outside the gene matches. The CDR3 consists of 15 residues. The CDR3 spells CASSDAGGRPGELFF. Here the CDR3 DNA reads TGTGCCAGCAGTGATGCGGGCGGGAGGCCCGGGGAGCTGTTTTTT.

The V call is TRBV20-1, the J call TRBJ2-7; no clear D gene. CDR3 length: 9 amino acids. Trimming shortened V by 8 bases and J by 7 bases, and 9 bases separated the two germline ends. Germline V lookup: CDR1 DFQATT, CDR2 SNEGSKA (reference sequence). Written as DNA, the CDR3 is TGCAGTCCCAGCGAGGAGCAGTACTTC. The encoded protein is CSPSEEQYF.

This clone has a single count. The chain uses TRBV7-2 and TRBJ1-2; tentative D call: TRBD1 (5 bases). There are 14 residues in the CDR3. Germline assignment: CDR1 SGHTA and CDR2 FQGNSA. V was clipped by 1 base and J by 4 bases, with 10 bases between them. The CDR3 bases are TGTGCCAGCAGCTTAGAGGCCGGGACCTATGGCTACACCTTC. As protein: CASSLEAGTYGYTF.

The rearrangement uses TRBV9 and TRBJ2-3; 8 bases are shared with TRBD2. Germline assignment: CDR1 SGDLS and CDR2 YYNGEE. Trimming cost V 3 bases and J 4 bases; bases outside gene matches: 7. The CDR3 covers 15 residues. CDR3 in amino acids: CASSGPSGGADTQYF. The CDR3 bases are TGTGCCAGCAGCGGACCAAGCGGGGGCGCAGATACGCAGTATTTT.

This clone was observed once. This chain uses TRBV5-8 with TRBJ2-3; 16 nucleotides line up with TRBD2. The junction had 12 bases not matched to a gene; V was cut back by 4 bases and J by 4 bases. The CDR3 runs 19 residues. Germline V gives CDR1 SGHTS, CDR2 YDEGEE. As DNA, the CDR3 is TGTGCCAGCAGCCCGGGGACTAGCGGGAGGGCAGTCGGGCCAGATACGCAGTATTTT. As protein: CASSPGTSGRAVGPDTQYF.

This clone was recorded once. This chain uses TRBV2 with TRBJ2-7; 7 nucleotides agree with TRBD1. V was pared by 3 bases and J by 1 base, with 3 bases of the junction left unmatched. The germline CDR1 and CDR2 sequences are SNHLY and FYNNEI. The CDR3 sequence is 14 residues long. CDR3 loop: CASSETGWSYEQYF. In DNA form, the CDR3 reads TGTGCCAGCAGTGAGACAGGGTGGTCCTACGAGCAGTACTTC.

This clone has more than one count but fewer than ten. This rearrangement joins TRBV4-1 to TRBJ1-4; maybe TRBD1 (6 bases). The V gene's germline CDR1 is MGHRA and CDR2 YSYEKL. V shed 0 bases and J shed 5 bases, with 13 bases lying between them. This CDR3 contains 16 residues. The CDR3 DNA follows: TGCGCCAGCAGCCAAGAATCCCAGGGGCGAAATGAAAAACTGTTTTTT. Translation: CASSQESQGRNEKLFF.